The 32 T cell receptor beta chains below come from one sample, sequenced in a study of graft-versus-host responses after intestinal transplantation. Sequencing used immunoSEQ multiplex PCR; TCRdb keeps in-frame clones, though not all of them. The table records more than 9,000 clones, 92% of them present only once. The source material was PBMCs, sampled almost 70 days after transplant. The receptors were sampled from a human patient who received an intestinal transplant, so some T cells may come from the graft donor.

This chain uses TRBV7-2 with TRBJ2-2; the D is unclear. Germline values: CDR1 SGHTA, CDR2 FQGNSA. V was shortened by 1 base and J by 4 bases, with 7 bases between the two germline ends. This CDR3 comprises 14 residues. CDR3 sequence (DNA): TGTGCCAGCAGCTTAGGCCTTCCCACCGGGGAGCTGTTTTTT. Translated, it gives CASSLGLPTGELFF.

This rearrangement joins TRBV27 to TRBJ2-2, with 7 bases fitting TRBD1. Germline values: CDR1 MNHEY, CDR2 SMNVEV (reference sequence). The ends lost 3 bases at V and 2 bases at J; junction bases unmatched: 9. This CDR3 contains 17 residues. This chain's CDR3 is CASSLSPGTANTGELFF. The CDR3 DNA reads TGTGCCAGCAGTTTGTCTCCGGGGACAGCTAACACCGGGGAGCTGTTTTTT.

This rearrangement joins TRBV4-3 to TRBJ2-7; 9 nucleotides agree with TRBD1. The V gene end was trimmed by 1 base and the J gene end by 3 bases; junction bases not matched to a gene: 10. This CDR3 has 17 residues. Germline CDR1 LGHNA, CDR2 YSLEER. CDR3 DNA: TGCGCCAGCAGCCAAGTCGTCACGGGACAGGGATTCTACGAGCAGTACTTC. It yields the protein CASSQVVTGQGFYEQYF.

The chain has TRBV2 and TRBJ2-1, with 12 bases that match TRBD2. CDR3 length equals 19 residues. With 1 base clipped from V and 0 bases from J, the junction kept 7 bases outside the gene matches. Germline-derived CDR1 and CDR2 are SNHLY and FYNNEI. CDR3 residues: CASSEGGPTSGSSYNEQFF. Here the CDR3 DNA reads TGTGCCAGCAGTGAAGGGGGGCCGACTAGCGGGAGCTCCTACAATGAGCAGTTCTTC.

The genes are TRBV2 and TRBJ1-2, with a possible D match to TRBD1 (5 bases). Trimming removed 1 base at V and 2 bases at J, with 20 bases between. This CDR3 spans 18 amino acids. CDR1 is SNHLY, CDR2 FYNNEI, per germline. The CDR3 DNA is TGTGCCAGCAGTGAAGTAGGACTCCAGGGTTCCAGCAACTATGGCTACACCTTC. This encodes CASSEVGLQGSSNYGYTF.

The chain carries TRBV13 and TRBJ1-4; D gene uncertain. The V and J ends lost 3 bases and 5 bases respectively, with 10 bases between them. The CDR3 totals 14 residues. From germline, CDR1 is PRHDT and CDR2 FYEKMQ (reference sequence). The CDR3 DNA sequence: TGTGCCAGCAGCTTGGACCGCAGCAATGAAAAACTGTTTTTT. Translating gives CASSLDRSNEKLFF.

The CDR3 region has the DNA TGCGCCAGCAGCCCACAGGGAGCTAATGAAAAACTGTTTTTT. This codes for CASSPQGANEKLFF. The chain links TRBV5-1 to TRBJ1-4; a weak D match, TRBD1 (6 bases). Germline V gives CDR1 SGHRS, CDR2 YFSETQ. V was shortened by 4 bases and J by 3 bases, with 10 bases between the two germline ends. The CDR3 totals 14 residues. Looking up the rest from reference TRBV5-1 and TRBJ1-4 gives the full variable domain: KAGVTQTPRYLIKTRGQQVTLSCSPISGHRSVSWYQQTPGQGLQFLFEYFSETQRNKGNFPGRFSGRQFSNSRSEMNVSTLELGDSALYLCASSPQGANEKLFFGSGTQLSVL.

V gene TRBV27 combines with J gene TRBJ1-2; D remains ambiguous. Trimming stripped 2 bases from V and 4 bases from J, with 11 bases between. Germline CDR1 and CDR2: MNHEY and SMNVEV (reference sequence). The CDR3 is 14 amino acids. The CDR3 sequence is CASSLADGRYGYTF. The CDR3 DNA reads TGTGCCAGCAGTTTAGCGGATGGGCGCTATGGCTACACCTTC.

This clone appeared a few times. The V call is TRBV14, the J call TRBJ2-1; 8 nucleotides match TRBD2. This CDR3 comprises 14 residues. The germline gives CDR1 SGHDN, CDR2 FVKESK. V was pared by 9 bases and J by 4 bases, with 8 bases of the junction left unmatched. CDR3 in DNA: TGTGCCAGTGCGCGGACTAGCTTTTACAATGAGCAGTTCTTC. Protein product: CASARTSFYNEQFF.

This clone was seen once. The chain has TRBV7-9 and TRBJ2-7; the match to TRBD1 covers 8 bases. V was clipped by 4 bases and J by 6 bases; unmatched bases: 2. Per germline, CDR1 SEHNR and CDR2 FQNEAQ (reference sequence). CDR3 length: 12 amino acids. The CDR3 here is CASSSDRAEQYF. The CDR3 DNA sequence: TGTGCCAGCAGCTCGGACAGGGCCGAGCAGTACTTC.

This rearrangement joins TRBV18 to TRBJ2-7; D ambiguous. The CDR3 contains 15 residues. V lost 5 bases and J lost 3, with 17 bases in between. In germline, CDR1 is KGHSH, CDR2 LQKENI. The CDR3 DNA sequence: TGTGCCAGCTCATTACCAAGGTGGCCGGTCTACGAGCAGTACTTC. As protein: CASSLPRWPVYEQYF.

The genes are TRBV5-6 and TRBJ1-2; 10 bases align to TRBD1. The CDR3 contains 16 residues. CDR1 and CDR2 from the germline V gene are SGHDT and YYEEEE. V was clipped by 4 bases and J by 3 bases; unmatched bases: 9. The CDR3 region is CASSPYRQGAYYGYTF. The CDR3 coding sequence is TGTGCCAGCAGCCCATACCGACAGGGGGCATACTATGGCTACACCTTC.

The V and J genes are TRBV29-1 and TRBJ1-1; perhaps TRBD1 as D (5 bases). The germline V gene encodes CDR1 SQVTM and CDR2 ANQGSEA. This CDR3 region has 11 residues. The ends were cut back, 7 bases at V and 7 bases at J, with 13 bases in the middle. As DNA, the CDR3 is TGCAGCGCTAGTACGGGGGGTGAAGCTTTCTTT. Translation: CSASTGGEAFF.

Note on this clone: The germline gene is not matched at one end of the junction; a read error may be the cause. Distinct nucleotide sequences in the sample also encode this CDR3. The chain carries TRBV5-5 and TRBJ2-7; 11 bases fit TRBD2. This CDR3 comprises 18 residues. Germline CDR1 and CDR2: SGHKS and YYEKEE (reference sequence). This CDR3 reads CASSLESWLAGGTYEQYF. CDR3 in DNA: TGTGCCAGCAGCTTGGAGTCTTGGCTAGCGGGAGGAACCTATGAGCAGTACTTC.

The V call is TRBV27, the J call TRBJ1-5; 7 nucleotides align to TRBD1. The germline gives CDR1 MNHEY, CDR2 SMNVEV (reference sequence). This CDR3 region has 14 residues. Trimming removed 10 bases from V and 9 bases from J; junction bases left unmatched: 15. CDR3 region: CATRGGGGWGPQHF. CDR3 nucleotide sequence: TGTGCCACCCGAGGGGGCGGAGGGTGGGGGCCCCAGCATTTT.

The chain combines TRBV6-6 with TRBJ2-3; 14 nucleotides match TRBD2. V lost 10 bases to trimming and J lost 3 bases; unmatched junction nucleotides: 3. This CDR3 is 14 amino acids long. Germline CDR1 reads MNHNY; CDR2 reads SVGAGI (reference sequence). The chain's CDR3 is CATGTSGSTDTQYF. Here the CDR3 DNA reads TGTGCCACGGGGACTAGCGGGAGTACAGATACGCAGTATTTT.

The gene calls are TRBV7-3 and TRBJ2-3; 7 bases are a match to TRBD2. The junction had 6 bases not matched to a gene; V was cut back by 0 bases and J by 6 bases. CDR1 and CDR2 (germline): SGHTA, FQGTGA. There are 15 residues in the CDR3. CDR3 region: CASSLTGGRGDTQYF. CDR3 nucleotide sequence: TGTGCCAGCAGCTTAACGGGAGGGCGGGGCGATACGCAGTATTTT.

The chain links TRBV10-3 to TRBJ1-5; 7 bases map to TRBD1. V lost 6 bases to trimming and J lost 4 bases; unmatched junction nucleotides: 6. Germline CDR1 is ENHRY and CDR2 is SYGVKD. The CDR3 is made up of 14 amino acids. CDR3 residues: CAISRGTDNQPQHF. In DNA form, the CDR3 reads TGTGCCATCAGCCGAGGGACAGATAATCAGCCCCAGCATTTT.

This clone has a handful of counts. V and J are TRBV19 and TRBJ2-5; the match to TRBD1 covers 7 bases. Trimming took 4 bases from V and 5 from J; bases not matched to a gene: 10. The CDR3 sequence is 15 residues long. Germline V gene data show CDR1 as LNHDA and CDR2 as SQIVND (reference sequence). The CDR3 region is CASSTRPGGSETQYF. The CDR3 nucleotides read TGTGCCAGTAGTACTCGGCCAGGGGGTTCGGAGACCCAGTACTTC.

Remarks on this clone: Other DNA sequences from this sample encode an identical CDR3 as well. The chain has TRBV6-5 and TRBJ1-2, with TRBD1 as a possible D gene (6 bases). The CDR3 consists of 12 residues. V gave up 10 bases and J gave up 3 bases, with 12 bases separating them. In germline, CDR1 is MNHEY, CDR2 SVGAGI. CDR3 DNA sequence: TGTGCCACCTGGGACACTGACTATGGCTACACCTTC. Translating gives CATWDTDYGYTF.

This clone was picked up one time. The V and J genes are TRBV7-3 and TRBJ2-7; D may be TRBD2 (5 bases). V lost 2 bases, J lost 2 bases, and 19 bases lay in between. This CDR3 region has 17 residues. Germline V gene data show CDR1 as SGHTA and CDR2 as FQGTGA. In nucleotides, the CDR3 is TGTGCCAGCAGCTTAGCACGGTTCGCAGGTAGCGCCTACGAGCAGTACTTC. It encodes CASSLARFAGSAYEQYF.

This sequence joins TRBV13 and TRBJ2-5, with D maybe TRBD2 (7 bases). CDR1 is PRHDT, CDR2 FYEKMQ, per germline (reference sequence). The CDR3 consists of 15 residues. V lost 6 bases to trimming and J lost 4 bases, with 18 bases between them. CDR3 region: CASSQSGNRVETQYF. As DNA, the CDR3 is TGTGCCAGCAGTCAGAGCGGGAACAGGGTAGAGACCCAGTACTTC.

The V and J genes are TRBV27 and TRBJ2-7; TRBD2 aligns across 10 bases. Germline CDR1 MNHEY, CDR2 SMNVEV (reference sequence). Trimming at V came to 5 bases and at J to 5 bases, leaving 12 bases not matched to a gene. The CDR3 is made up of 16 amino acids. CDR3: CASSPVAGGTPDEQYF. The CDR3 DNA follows: TGTGCCAGCAGTCCGGTAGCGGGAGGTACTCCTGACGAGCAGTACTTC.

The V call is TRBV7-2, the J call TRBJ2-1, with TRBD2 identical over 8 bases. Germline CDR1 reads SGHTA; CDR2 reads FQGNSA. The CDR3 consists of 16 residues. Trimming at V came to 6 bases and at J to 2 bases, leaving 9 bases not matched to a gene. The CDR3 nucleotides read TGTGCCAGCAGTTCACAACCGGGGGGGCCCTACAATGAGCAGTTCTTC. Protein product: CASSSQPGGPYNEQFF. The full variable domain, completed using reference TRBV7-2 and TRBJ2-1, is GAGVSQSPSNKVTEKGKDVELRCDPISGHTALYWYRQSLGQGLEFLIYFQGNSAPDKSGLPSDRFSAERTGGSVSTLTIQRTQQEDSAVYLCASSSQPGGPYNEQFFGPGTRLTVL.

The chain has TRBV7-2 and TRBJ2-3; a weak D match, TRBD2 (6 bases). Trimming took 2 bases from V and 2 from J, leaving 17 bases between them. This CDR3 is built from 17 residues. From germline, CDR1 is SGHTA and CDR2 FQGNSA. DNA of the CDR3: TGTGCCAGCAGCTTATCGGTAGCGGCCGTAATCACAGATACGCAGTATTTT. This codes for CASSLSVAAVITDTQYF.

This chain joins TRBV28 and TRBJ2-7; 12 nucleotides line up with TRBD1. Germline V gene lookup returns CDR1 MDHEN and CDR2 SYDVKM. This CDR3 has 16 residues. The V gene end was trimmed by 5 bases and the J gene end by 4 bases; junction bases not matched to a gene: 9. The CDR3 nucleotides are TGTGCCAGCAGTCGACAGTGGGGACAGGGGGCTTACGAGCAGTACTTC. Encoded protein: CASSRQWGQGAYEQYF.

This clone appeared a few times. The chain employs TRBV13 and TRBJ2-7; 7 bases are a match to TRBD1. In germline, CDR1 is PRHDT, CDR2 FYEKMQ (reference sequence). Trimming removed 5 bases from V and 6 bases from J; junction bases left unmatched: 7. The CDR3 runs 13 residues. The CDR3 loop is CASSPLTGIEQYF. CDR3 DNA sequence: TGTGCCAGCAGCCCCCTGACAGGGATCGAGCAGTACTTC.

The chain uses TRBV12-5 and TRBJ2-7, with D hard to call. CDR3 size: 12 residues. Trimming stripped 3 bases from V and 3 bases from J, with 6 bases between. Germline V CDR1 and CDR2: LGHNT, FRNRAP. The CDR3 region has the DNA TGTGCTAGTGGTTTAAGCGTCTACGAGCAGTACTTC. It codes for CASGLSVYEQYF.

The rearrangement joins TRBV5-6 to TRBJ2-7; D ambiguous. The CDR3 extends over 12 amino acids. The V end lost 1 base, the J end lost 6 bases, and 8 bases lay between the germline ends. Germline V gives CDR1 SGHDT, CDR2 YYEEEE. This chain's CDR3 is CASSLWDAEQYF. CDR3 sequence (DNA): TGTGCCAGCAGCTTGTGGGATGCCGAGCAGTACTTC. Supplemented by reference TRBV5-6 and TRBJ2-7, the full variable domain reads DAGVTQSPTHLIKTRGQQVTLRCSPKSGHDTVSWYQQALGQGPQFIFQYYEEEERQRGNFPDRFSGHQFPNYSSELNVNALLLGDSALYLCASSLWDAEQYFGPGTRLTVT.

This chain links TRBV5-6 with TRBJ2-7, with 10 nucleotides matching TRBD1. The CDR3 contains 14 residues. The V and J ends lost 2 bases and 6 bases, in that order; junction bases with no gene match: 5. Germline V gene data show CDR1 as SGHDT and CDR2 as YYEEEE. This CDR3 is CASSLTGTGAEQYF. The CDR3 DNA reads TGTGCCAGCAGCTTAACCGGGACAGGGGCCGAGCAGTACTTC.

This chain joins TRBV6-5 and TRBJ1-1; D ambiguous. CDR1 and CDR2 (germline): MNHEY, SVGAGI. The CDR3 sequence is 13 residues long. V shed 6 bases and J shed 1 base, with 9 bases lying between them. The CDR3 DNA reads TGTGCCAGCAGGGCCGACGGGAACACTGAAGCTTTCTTT. This encodes CASRADGNTEAFF.

The J gene is TRBJ2-5, the V gene TRBV6-6, with D unclear. The V gene's germline CDR1 is MNHNY and CDR2 SVGAGI (reference sequence). The CDR3 has 14 residues. V lost 6 bases, J lost 0 bases, and 11 bases lay in between. The CDR3 spells CASRRDGYQETQYF. The CDR3 DNA is TGTGCCAGCAGGAGAGACGGGTACCAAGAGACCCAGTACTTC.